The source of this T cell receptor beta chain is a study of CD8+CD57+ T cells in acquired aplastic anemia. CDR3 and TCR beta VDJ profiling relied on a genomic DNA template. TCRdb called the reads again in MiXCR, with one record for every CDR3 protein. The data hold roughly 170,000 distinct CDR3 sequences, with less than 50% observed a single time. V lost 8 bases and J 1 base, leaving 17 bases between the germline ends. The CDR3 spans 15 residues. Germline loops: CDR1 SNHLY, CDR2 FYNNEI. All patients picked for sequencing had shown, by flow cytometry, an expansion of CD8+CD57+ cells. The clonotype comes from a human donor with aplastic anemia. Source material: sorted CD4+, CD8+, or CD8+CD57+ T cells (not recorded which) from PBMCs. The chain carries TRBV2 and TRBJ2-5; no reliable D call. The CDR3 DNA sequence: TGTGCCAGCTCACCACGGGCAGATTCCCAAGAGACCCAGTACTTC. Its translation is CASSPRADSQETQYF.